This TCR beta chain was obtained from a study of cytomegalovirus exposure and HLA in healthy donors (dated 2017 in TCRdb). Some background on the complete study: An earlier analysis of approximately 600 of the donors reported 250 to 300 Gb of sequence data and more than 90 million unique TCR beta sequences from about 200 million T cells. The aim of the study was to test whether cataloging public T cell receptors could identify signatures of past pathogen exposure. A separate validation cohort of approximately 130 different subjects was used in addition to the approximately 700-subject first cohort. An early release that covered some 640 HLA-typed donors contained approximately 300 gigabases of sequencing data and tens of millions of unique TCR sequences. Class I and class II HLA loci were covered by the typing at four-digit resolution. In a later genetic analysis, genome-wide SNP genotypes for about 60% of the 666 donors were used, and that subset was treated as a discovery cohort. Across about 380 genotyped donors of the cohort, an average of roughly 250,000 unique TCR beta nucleotide sequences per donor were sequenced, and roughly 20% of those sequences were non-productive. The later analysis used no new phenotypic data to find candidate immune exposures, relying instead on TCR beta sequences and their occurrence across donors. The number of typed donors differed by locus: about 629-630 for A, B, C, DRB1 and DQB1; 500 to 550 for DQA1; 606 for DPA1; and around 470 for DPB1. High-throughput TCR immunosequencing, statistical association of individual TCRs with disease status, and machine learning were combined to predict cytomegalovirus infection status. About five DR-DQ haplotypes were treated as single units for association and clustering because of strong linkage in the cohort. Of the approximately 400 genotyped donors, 65% to 90% fell in the genetic ancestry cluster associated with self-reported Caucasian donors. An earlier analysis of around 580 of the donors used high-throughput TCR beta sequencing to judge whether each TCR beta V gene segment behaved as functional or pseudogenic. Donor age, sex, ethnicity and CMV serostatus were compiled alongside the repertoire data. All discovery cohort repertoires had been generated on a single sequencing platform. A later analysis re-analyzed previously published TCR beta repertoires from about 730 donors and added high-resolution HLA genotyping to study TCR occurrence patterns. The study used immunosequencing to profile the T cell repertoires of hundreds of subjects and linked those repertoires to cytomegalovirus serostatus. What the authors observed across the whole study: A later genetic analysis reported fewer N-insertions in productive TCRs among donors in an Asian-associated ancestry cluster than the roughly 620-donor mean. According to the authors, the approach could potentially be generalized to other disease states and immunological phenotypes. A further reported finding was that TCR beta sequences accurately predicted the HLA-A and HLA-B alleles for most subjects in the first cohort. Specific HLA alleles were associated with 15,000 to 20,000 TCR beta sequences at a false discovery rate of 0.05 in a later analysis. In this cohort, only TCR beta chains were sequenced, and detectable features were limited by the absence of alpha or paired-chain data. Most TCR sequences were observed very rarely across donors, whereas some public TCRs were present in many individuals. The earlier analysis of 587 of the donors excluded approximately 17 rarely observed V segments, including chromosome 9 orphons, because counts were too low. The classifier was reported to diagnose cytomegalovirus status with high specificity and sensitivity in both the original and validation cohorts. A later analysis found that most CMV-associated TCR beta chains appeared HLA-restricted, with HLA associations seemingly driven largely by CMV exposure. Presence/absence analyses assumed roughly uniform sequencing depth across donors, an assumption that may not hold. Compared with equally common non-associated chains, HLA-associated TCR beta chains in a later analysis were more clonally expanded and had lower generation probabilities. Broadly in line with IMGT annotations, most TCR beta V segments showed up in productive rearrangements about 87% or about 30% of the time in an earlier analysis of about 500 of the donors. A later genetic analysis associated a missense DCLRE1C variant with V-gene and J-gene trimming of TCR beta chains, and an independent cohort replicated the association. When HLA alleles, especially DR and DQ, strongly co-occurred, attributing TCR associations to individual alleles was difficult. CMV serostatus was the only immune exposure information available for the cohort. In vitro tests confirmed that a few of the cytomegalovirus-associated TCR beta chains recognize cytomegalovirus antigens. In a later analysis, the rate of TCR association differed among HLA loci, with DRB1 alleles having the most associated TCRs and HLA-C alleles having the fewest. A cluster of highly shared sequence variants was judged likely to be a technical artifact of the sequencing pipeline. Correlated functional status among segregating V segments might be attributable to linkage disequilibrium, but an unknown experimental factor could not be ruled out. Some IMGT-functional V segments, including TRBV6-2 and TRBV6-3, could not be told apart with the 87-base-pair reads, so those segments were excluded. In the study, about 150 TCR beta chains were listed as associated with cytomegalovirus. Several of the top co-occurrence clusters appeared to be linked to parvovirus B19, influenza, CMV and Epstein-Barr virus, according to a later analysis. Because HLA typing was missing for some donors at each locus, association tests included only the typed subset.

Library preparation used the immunoSEQ multiplex PCR assay. The multiplex PCR relied on a mix of 60 forward primers for TCR Vbeta segments and 13 reverse primers for TCR Jbeta segments. The CDR3 region of rearranged TCR beta genes was amplified from genomic DNA by a multiplex PCR assay. On the Illumina HiSeq System, the amplified TCR beta libraries were sequenced as 87-base-pair reads. As for how the authors treated the data: A later analysis tallied around 82 million unique TCR beta chains across the 700 or so repertoires, and around 12 million of those chains were shared by two or more donors. A nearest-neighbor algorithm error-corrected the raw reads and collapsed the reads into unique sequences, merging closely related sequences to remove PCR and sequencing errors. CDR3 sequences were aligned to IMGT reference sequences to assign V, D and J gene segments. For a sequence to be retained, at least a six-nucleotide match to both a V gene segment and a J gene segment was required. Rearrangements were classified as productive when the CDR3 lacked stop codons and remained in frame with V and J, and all other rearrangements were classified as non-productive. CDR3 was defined according to IMGT convention as the region running from the second conserved V-encoded cysteine to the conserved J-encoded phenylalanine. The earlier analysis of approximately 500 of the donors excluded sequences that lacked an unambiguous match to a single V gene segment. An earlier analysis of almost 600 of the donors classified V segments as functional when productive rearrangements were above 56.7% and as segregating when the standard deviation between donors was above 5%. To diagnose cytomegalovirus status from the catalog of TCR beta chain sequences, a statistical classification framework was built. A later analysis assigned V and J genes by comparing TCR nucleotide sequences with IMGT/GENE-DB human TR gene sequences. A later analysis assigned CDR3 sequences and most-parsimonious VDJ recombination scenarios with the TCRdist pipeline. In a later analysis, every TCR beta chain was defined by the combination of its CDR3 amino acid sequence and its V-gene family, and reads without a unique V-gene family were dropped. A later analysis removed several hundred highly shared, low-generation-probability nucleotide sequences to deal with suspected cross-contamination and a sequencing artifact. In a later analysis, a clonal expansion index was calculated for each public chain from normalized within-repertoire ranks of inferred template counts. In a later analysis, generation probabilities were computed with a VDJ recombination model fitted to out-of-frame rearrangements, and the resulting probabilities were checked against IGoR. In a later analysis, hypergeometric tests were used to score TCR-TCR, TCR-HLA and TCR-CMV co-occurrence, with a repertoire-size bias correction applied to TCR pairs. To estimate false discovery rates, a later analysis permuted the HLA or CMV assignments 20 times. In a later analysis, co-occurring TCRs were grouped using DBSCAN, and TCRdist sequence similarity was added for clustering within HLA-allele-positive subsets. Repertoires with fewer than 30,000 or more than 120,000 public chains, plus five repertoires with anomalous nucleotide sharing, were excluded from co-occurrence clustering. Not all clones reach the TCRdb copy of this immuneACCESS table, which keeps in-frame sequences only. Checked studies attribute under half of the gap to unresolved V genes and leave the rest unexplained. The V and J calls and clone size were taken over from that table, and D and trimming were inferred from the DNA. The sample table records under 75,000 clones; 74% of these occur just once. The biggest ten clones account for approximately 10% of the sample.

This clone came up once. Its antigen remains undetermined. Within one base of it there is no much larger clone, and no base qualities were kept. The cohort comprised some 680 healthy bone marrow donors. At the time of sampling, every cohort member was nominally healthy, though immune exposures that went unrecorded were likely present. Of the approximately 700 cohort members, nearly 300 had a positive CMV serostatus and approximately 370 had a negative one, while no CMV serostatus was recorded for the donor. A peripheral blood sample was provided by each donor, and peripheral blood mononuclear cells were used for TCR beta sequencing. Genomic DNA was extracted from the blood cell samples with the Qiagen DNeasy Blood Extraction Kit. The germline V gene yields MNHEY for CDR1 and SVGAGI for CDR2. Measured from the cysteine to the phenylalanine, the CDR3 is 14 residues long. The sequence is cut down to CDR3 DNA, 42 bases in frame from base 1. V is shortened by 2 bases, J by 6 bases, and the region joining them spans 13 bases.

The rearrangement combines TRBV6-5 with TRBJ1-2; the D gene is possibly TRBD1, with 6 bases matching. This TCR came from a human donor in good health. Specimen: PBMCs. The nucleotides read TGTGCCAGCAGTTACGTACAGGGAGATCATGGCTACACCTTC. Its translation reads: CASSYVQGDHGYTF.